Listed below are T cell receptor beta chains from one sample, sequenced in a study of tumor and adjacent non-tumor tissue in lung cancer. TCRdb re-called the multiplex PCR reads through MiXCR, storing one row per CDR3 protein. This table holds 71,000 or so distinct CDR3 sequences, over 80% found once. The sample comprised lung tumor tissue. These receptors all come from a woman in her fifties or sixties with non-small cell lung cancer. CDR3s include the opening cysteine and the closing phenylalanine or tryptophan. A D gene is named only where the DNA matches it firmly. Rows may omit the clone size; those that give it use once, few, many or a size class.

clone_size d_call j_call v_call cdr3_nt cdr3_aa
NA NA TRBJ2-1 TRBV24-1 TGTGCCATCAGTAAGACCAGCAGCAGATCCTACAATGAGCACTTCTTC CAISKTSSRSYNEHFF
once TRBD2 TRBJ2-1 TRBV29-1 TGCAGCGCCTACGGGACTAGCGGGATGATTGAGCAGTTCTTC CSAYGTSGMIEQFF
once TRBD2 TRBJ2-7 TRBV20-1 TGCACTGCCCCACAGGGTAGCGGGGATTACAATGAGCAGTACTTC CTAPQGSGDYNEQYF
once NA TRBJ2-6 TRBV5-1 TGCGTCAGCAGCTGTTCCGCGGCACAGCCCAGATCCGGGGCCAACGTCCTGACTTTC CVSSCSAAQPRSGANVLTF
few NA TRBJ1-2 TRBV28 TGTGCCAGCAGTTCCCCCGGGGCCCAAGATTCTAACTATGGCTACACCTTC CASSSPGAQDSNYGYTF
NA NA TRBJ2-2 TRBV28 TGTGTCAGCAGTCAGGGGAACACCGGGGAGTTGTTTTTT CVSSQGNTGELFF
NA NA TRBJ1-2 TRBV12-3/TRBV12-4 TGTGCCAACAGTTTGGTCAGGGTCGGTGGCTACACCTTC CANSLVRVGGYTF
NA NA TRBJ1-1 TRBV12-3/TRBV12-4 TGTGCCAGCAGTTTACGGGTAAACACTGAAACTCTCTTT CASSLRVNTETLF
NA TRBD2 TRBJ2-2 TRBV5-6 TGTGCCAGCAGCTCCCGACTAGCGGGCTTAAGGAACACCGGGGAGCTGATTTTT CASSSRLAGLRNTGELIF
NA NA TRBJ1-5 TRBV30 TGTGCCTGGAGCGGGACGGCAGATCAGCCCCAGCATTTT CAWSGTADQPQHF
NA NA TRBJ2-7 TRBV28 TGTGCCACCAGTTTAAAGAGGTCAGAGCAGTACTTC CATSLKRSEQYF
NA NA TRBJ1-5 TRBV20-1 TGCAGTGCTTCATACACAGGAGGAGCCAATCAGCCCCTACATTTT CSASYTGGANQPLHF
NA NA TRBJ1-4 TRBV5-1 TGCGCCAGCAAAACAACGACGGTAACTGATGAAAAACTGTTTTTT CASKTTTVTDEKLFF
NA NA TRBJ2-5 TRBV4-3 TGCTCCAGCAGTCAAGATAAGGGCTTACAAGAGACCCAGTACTTC CSSSQDKGLQETQYF
many NA TRBJ2-7 TRBV28 TGTGCCAGCAGTCCCCGTGGAAGGGGGAGGGACGAGCAGTACTTC CASSPRGRGRDEQYF
NA TRBD2 TRBJ2-2 TRBV11-2 TGTGCCAGTAGACTAGCGGGAGCCACCGGGGAGCTGTTTTTT CASRLAGATGELFF
NA NA TRBJ2-7 TRBV20-1 TGCAATACTAGAAGTCTCCGGGACGCCTCCCACGAGCAGTACTTC CNTRSLRDASHEQYF
once TRBD2 TRBJ2-2 TRBV20-1 TGCGGTGCTTGGCGGACGGGAGGCCGCACCGGGGAGCTGTTTTTT CGAWRTGGRTGELFF
NA NA TRBJ2-5 TRBV18 TGTGCCAGCTCACTTGGACGGGTAGAGACCCAGTACTTC CASSLGRVETQYF
NA NA TRBJ2-3 TRBV4-2 TGTGCCAGCAGCAACGATTTCGAGAGAGCGATAGATACGCAGTATTTT CASSNDFERAIDTQYF
NA NA TRBJ1-6 TRBV12-3/TRBV12-4 TGTGCTAGCACTCAATATGCCGAAAATTCACCCCTCCACTTT CASTQYAENSPLHF
once NA TRBJ2-5 TRBV12-3/TRBV12-4 TGTGTCAGAAGTAAACAGGGTAAAGAGACCCAGTACTTC CVRSKQGKETQYF
NA TRBD2 TRBJ2-1 TRBV11-2 TGTACCAACACCCCAGAGGGCGGGGGAAGCTCCTACAATGAGCAGTCCTTC CTNTPEGGGSSYNEQSF
NA TRBD1 TRBJ1-4 TRBV5-4 TGTGCCAACAGCACAAACAGGGGGCTGAATGAAAAATTGTTTTTT CANSTNRGLNEKLFF